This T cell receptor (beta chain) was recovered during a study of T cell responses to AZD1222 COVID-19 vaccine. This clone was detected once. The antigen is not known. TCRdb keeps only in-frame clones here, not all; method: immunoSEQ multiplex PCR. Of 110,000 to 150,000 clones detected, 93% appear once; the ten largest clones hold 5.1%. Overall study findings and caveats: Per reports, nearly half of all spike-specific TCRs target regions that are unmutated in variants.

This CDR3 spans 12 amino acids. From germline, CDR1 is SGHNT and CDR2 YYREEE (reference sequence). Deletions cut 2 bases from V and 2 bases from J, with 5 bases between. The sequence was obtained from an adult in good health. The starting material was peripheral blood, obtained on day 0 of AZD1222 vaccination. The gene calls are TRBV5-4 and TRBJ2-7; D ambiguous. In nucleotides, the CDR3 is TGTGCCAGCAGCTTTGGCCCCTACGAGCAGTACTTC. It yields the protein CASSFGPYEQYF.